This T cell receptor (beta chain) was profiled in a study of cytomegalovirus exposure and HLA in healthy donors. General observations from the study: Cytomegalovirus-associated TCR beta chains were listed, numbering 150 to 200. There were reportedly fewer N-insertions in an Asian-associated ancestry cluster than the approximately 630-donor mean, in a later analysis. HLA allele associations emerged for roughly 16,000 TCR beta sequences in a later analysis, at 0.05 false discovery rate. Accurate predictions that matched the HLA-A and HLA-B alleles of most subjects were reportedly made from TCR beta sequences.

Trimming pared 0 bases from V and 8 bases from J, leaving 16 bases between. This CDR3 has 15 residues. Germline lookup yields CDR1 MGHDK and CDR2 SYGVNS. Primers included in the PCR were 60 Vbeta and 13 Jbeta primers. Only in-frame clones appear in the TCRdb table, and some are missing; sequencing was by immunoSEQ multiplex PCR. The sample has 150,000 or so clones; more than 75% are singletons. As concerns this clone: Its specificity is not known.

The sample comprised PBMCs. The genes are TRBV25-1 and TRBJ1-1; TRBD1 might be the D (5 bases). The TCR originated in a man aged 50 or older in good health and CMV-seronegative. Here the CDR3 reads CASSEYRSRGPEAFF. In DNA, the CDR3 is TGTGCCAGCAGTGAATACCGCAGTAGGGGCCCAGAAGCTTTCTTT.